The 2 T cell receptor beta chains below were found in one sample sequenced in a study of beta chain features in type 1 diabetes. The entirety of the isolated RNA underwent reverse transcription, so expressed TCRB transcripts were sequenced. TCRdb's table, derived via immunoSEQ multiplex PCR, lists solely in-frame clones and lacks some. The sample lists hundreds of thousands of clones, 7% to 9% seen once, with less than 0.45% in the top ten. Sequenced material: central memory CD4+ T cells from blood. These receptors all stem from a woman between 18 and 30 years old in good health.

A few counts support this clone. This chain connects TRBV9 to TRBJ2-1; D unclear. Germline CDR1 and CDR2: SGDLS and YYNGEE. Deletions cut 1 base from V and 5 bases from J, with 10 bases between. The CDR3 runs 14 residues. In DNA, the CDR3 is TGTGCCAGCAGCGTATCAGTTAATAACAATGAGCAGTTCTTC. Translated: CASSVSVNNNEQFF.

The chain combines TRBV10-3 with TRBJ2-1, with D maybe TRBD2 (6 bases). The CDR3 is 16 amino acids. The ends were cut back, 3 bases at V and 9 bases at J, with 21 bases in the middle. CDR1 is ENHRY, CDR2 SYGVKD, per germline. The CDR3 DNA follows: TGTGCCATCAGTGAAGGGCGGGAAGGGCCAAGGGGTGAGCAGTTCTTC. Its translation: CAISEGREGPRGEQFF.